One T cell receptor beta chain is described in this entry. The Seattle patients joined while their infection was active and were tracked longitudinally afterward. The CDR3 is 15 residues long. Germline V gives CDR1 MNHNY, CDR2 SVGAGI (reference sequence). Trimming removed 4 bases from V and 4 bases from J; junction bases left unmatched: 8. This sample stems from a study of blood T cell repertoires in COVID-19. Study context: The study drew acute and convalescent COVID-19 samples from the United States, Italy and Spain. From T cells, B-cell-depleted T cells, or PBMCs came the material, which was cDNA or gDNA.

Original data processing: Amplification of reference gene primers was used by the study to estimate nucleated cell counts. Sequenced by immunoSEQ multiplex PCR; TCRdb stores in-frame clones only, minus some. V and J calls and clone size are copied from that table; D and trimming were computed from the DNA. The sample yields 250,000 to 350,000 clones, approximately 85% seen once. The sequencing sample was made of peripheral blood. The sequence derives from a human donor with COVID-19, enrolled during active disease. The donor label of this sample is uncertain. V usage is TRBV6-6 and J usage is TRBJ2-7, with 9 bases lining up with TRBD1. CDR3 residues: CASSFRDREVYEQYF. The DNA of the CDR3 is TGTGCCAGCAGTTTCCGGGACAGGGAGGTTTACGAGCAGTACTTC.